The clone carrying this TCR beta chain was found once. What it recognizes is unknown. The data were taken from a study of T cell responses to AZD1222 COVID-19 vaccine. The study's findings and limits: The donor cohort was predominantly white British with a female majority, and clonal diversity may have been underestimated.

V lost 6 bases and J 5 bases, leaving 19 bases between the germline ends. The germline gives CDR1 MDHEN, CDR2 SYDVKM. The CDR3 consists of 15 residues. The method was immunoSEQ multiplex PCR; TCRdb's version includes in-frame clones alone and lacks a portion of them. The sample contains 130,000 to 150,000 clones, 90% to 95% of which appear only once. This receptor was taken from an adult in good health. This chain joins TRBV28 and TRBJ2-5, with D perhaps matching TRBD1 (5 bases). The sample here was peripheral blood, taken on day 0 of MenACWY control vaccination. CDR3 region: CASSTVGQGRETQYF. The DNA of the CDR3 is TGTGCCAGCAGCACGGTCGGGCAGGGTCGGGAGACCCAGTACTTC.